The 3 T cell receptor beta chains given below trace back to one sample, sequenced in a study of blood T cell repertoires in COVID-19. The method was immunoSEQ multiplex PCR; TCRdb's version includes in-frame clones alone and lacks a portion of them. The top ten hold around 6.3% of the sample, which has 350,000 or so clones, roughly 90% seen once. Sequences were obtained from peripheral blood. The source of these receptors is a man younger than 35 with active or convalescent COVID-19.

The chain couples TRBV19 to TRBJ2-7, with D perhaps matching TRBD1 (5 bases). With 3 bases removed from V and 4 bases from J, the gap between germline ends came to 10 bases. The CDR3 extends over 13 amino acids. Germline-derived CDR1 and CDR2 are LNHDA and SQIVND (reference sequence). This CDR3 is CASSISRDYEQYF. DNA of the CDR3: TGTGCCAGTAGTATCTCCAGGGATTACGAGCAGTACTTC.

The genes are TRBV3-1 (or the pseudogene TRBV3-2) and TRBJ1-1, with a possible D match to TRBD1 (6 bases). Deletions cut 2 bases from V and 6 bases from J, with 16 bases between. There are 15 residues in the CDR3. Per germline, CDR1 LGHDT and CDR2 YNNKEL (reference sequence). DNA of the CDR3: TGTGCCAGCAGCCAAACGGGACAAATACCACCTGAAGCTTTCTTT. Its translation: CASSQTGQIPPEAFF.

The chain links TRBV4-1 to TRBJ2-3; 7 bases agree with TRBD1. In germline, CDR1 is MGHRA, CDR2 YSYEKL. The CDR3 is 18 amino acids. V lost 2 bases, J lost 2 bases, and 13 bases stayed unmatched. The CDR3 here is CASSQTAHQGEDTDTQYF. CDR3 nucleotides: TGCGCCAGCAGCCAAACTGCCCATCAGGGGGAAGACACAGATACGCAGTATTTT.